This T cell receptor beta chain was sequenced during a study of blood T cell repertoires in COVID-19. The wider study: Acute and convalescent COVID-19 samples came from the United States, Italy and Spain. In each case, the material was cDNA or gDNA derived from T cells, B-cell-depleted T cells, or PBMCs.

Under the authors' procedure: Amplifying reference gene primers gave estimates of nucleated cell counts. Some clones are missing from TCRdb's copy, which holds only in-frame ones; the method was immunoSEQ multiplex PCR. The V and J calls and clone size are taken from that table; D and trimming were inferred from the DNA. In the table there are under 200,000 clones, over 80% of which are singletons. Per germline, CDR1 SEHNR and CDR2 FQNEAQ (reference sequence). This CDR3 spans 15 amino acids. The V gene lost 5 bases and the J gene lost 6 bases, with 19 bases spanning the gap. Sequenced input: peripheral blood. The receptor was derived from a woman between 55 and 75 years old with acute or convalescent COVID-19. The V and J genes are TRBV7-9 and TRBJ1-2; D gene unclear. CDR3 DNA sequence: TGTGCCAGCAGCCCCCCAGCCACGGATCGGGATGGCTACACCTTC. Translated, it gives CASSPPATDRDGYTF. Filled out from reference TRBV7-9 and TRBJ1-2, the complete variable domain reads DTGVSQNPRHKITKRGQNVTFRCDPISEHNRLYWYRQTLGQGPEFLTYFQNEAQLEKSRLLSDRFSAERPKGSFSTLEIQRTEQGDSAMYLCASSPPATDRDGYTFGSGTRLTVV.